This TCR beta chain is from a study of identical twins. Template switching (which added a universal primer site) was used, and cDNA carried unique molecular identifiers. TCRdb passed the 5' RACE reads through MiXCR, listing each CDR3 protein once. Of 600,000 to 850,000 distinct CDR3 sequences listed, roughly 18% are singletons. This CDR3 region has 14 residues. V was cut by 10 bases and J by 0 bases, with 13 bases left in between. The V gene's germline CDR1 is LGHDT and CDR2 YNNKEL (reference sequence). These data were likewise used in another study, on T cells expressing NK-cell markers. From that report: These clonotypes also led the CD3+CD56-NKG2C+ fraction in a handful of donors.

V and J are TRBV3-1 and TRBJ2-1; D call uncertain. What was sequenced was PBMCs. The sequence came from a woman between 18 and 30 years old in good health. Written as DNA, the CDR3 is TGTGCCACTTCGGACCACAGCTCCTACAATGAGCAGTTCTTC. Its translation is CATSDHSSYNEQFF.